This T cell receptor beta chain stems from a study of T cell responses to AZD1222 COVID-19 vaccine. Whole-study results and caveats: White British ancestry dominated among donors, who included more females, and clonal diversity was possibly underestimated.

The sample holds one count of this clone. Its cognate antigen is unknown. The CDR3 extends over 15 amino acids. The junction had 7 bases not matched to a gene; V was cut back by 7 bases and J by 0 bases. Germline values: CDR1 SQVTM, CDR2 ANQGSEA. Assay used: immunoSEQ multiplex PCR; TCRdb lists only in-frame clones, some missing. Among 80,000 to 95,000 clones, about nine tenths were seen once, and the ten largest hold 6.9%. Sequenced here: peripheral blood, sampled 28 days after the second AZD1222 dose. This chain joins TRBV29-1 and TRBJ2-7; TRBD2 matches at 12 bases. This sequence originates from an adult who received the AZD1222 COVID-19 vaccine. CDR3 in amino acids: CSAGTSGLLSYEQYF. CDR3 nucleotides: TGCAGCGCAGGGACTAGCGGGTTGCTCTCCTACGAGCAGTACTTC.